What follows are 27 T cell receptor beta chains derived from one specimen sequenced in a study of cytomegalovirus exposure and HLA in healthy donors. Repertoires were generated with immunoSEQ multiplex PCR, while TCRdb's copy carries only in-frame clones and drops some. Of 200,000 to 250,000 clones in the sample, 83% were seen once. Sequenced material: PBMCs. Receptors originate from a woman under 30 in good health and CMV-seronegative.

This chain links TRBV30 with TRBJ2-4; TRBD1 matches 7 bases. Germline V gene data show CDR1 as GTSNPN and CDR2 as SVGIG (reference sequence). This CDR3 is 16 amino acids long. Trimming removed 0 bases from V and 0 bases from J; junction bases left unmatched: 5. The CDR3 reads CAWSVGTDIAKNIQYF. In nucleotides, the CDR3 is TGTGCCTGGAGTGTTGGGACAGATATAGCCAAAAACATTCAGTACTTC.

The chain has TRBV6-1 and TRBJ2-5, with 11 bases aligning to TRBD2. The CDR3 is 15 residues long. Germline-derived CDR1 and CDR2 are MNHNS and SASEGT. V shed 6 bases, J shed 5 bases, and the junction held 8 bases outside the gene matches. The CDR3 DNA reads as TGTGCCAGCAGGGTAGCGGGAGGGCCTGGGGAGACCCAGTACTTC. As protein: CASRVAGGPGETQYF.

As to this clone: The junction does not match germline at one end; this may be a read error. The CDR3 bases are TGTGCCAGCAGGCCCTCCGGGACAGGGTCCTCCGAGCAGTACTTC. Amino acid sequence: CASRPSGTGSSEQYF. The chain carries TRBV2 and TRBJ2-7; 9 nucleotides agree with TRBD1. The CDR3 spans 15 residues. The germline V gene encodes CDR1 SNHLY and CDR2 FYNNEI.

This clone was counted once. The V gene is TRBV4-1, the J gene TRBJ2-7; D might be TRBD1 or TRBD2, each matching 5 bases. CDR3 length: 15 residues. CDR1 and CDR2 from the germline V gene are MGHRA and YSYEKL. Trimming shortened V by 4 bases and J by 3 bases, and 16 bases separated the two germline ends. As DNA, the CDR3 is TGCGCCAGCAGCCCCACACTAGGGGAAGTCTACGAGCAGTACTTC. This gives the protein CASSPTLGEVYEQYF.

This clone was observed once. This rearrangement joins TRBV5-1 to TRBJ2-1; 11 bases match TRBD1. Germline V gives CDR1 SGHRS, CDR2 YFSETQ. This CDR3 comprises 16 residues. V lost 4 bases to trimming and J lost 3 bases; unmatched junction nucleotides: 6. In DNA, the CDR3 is TGCGCCAGCAGCGCTCCCGGGACAGGGGGCTACAATGAGCAGTTCTTC. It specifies CASSAPGTGGYNEQFF. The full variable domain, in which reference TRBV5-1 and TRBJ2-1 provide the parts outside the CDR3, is KAGVTQTPRYLIKTRGQQVTLSCSPISGHRSVSWYQQTPGQGLQFLFEYFSETQRNKGNFPGRFSGRQFSNSRSEMNVSTLELGDSALYLCASSAPGTGGYNEQFFGPGTRLTVL.

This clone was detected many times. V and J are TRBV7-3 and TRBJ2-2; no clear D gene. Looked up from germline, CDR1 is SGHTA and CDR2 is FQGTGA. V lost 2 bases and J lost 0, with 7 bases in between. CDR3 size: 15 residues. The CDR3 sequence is CASSLVAPNTGELFF. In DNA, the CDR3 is TGTGCCAGCAGCTTAGTGGCCCCGAACACCGGGGAGCTGTTTTTT.

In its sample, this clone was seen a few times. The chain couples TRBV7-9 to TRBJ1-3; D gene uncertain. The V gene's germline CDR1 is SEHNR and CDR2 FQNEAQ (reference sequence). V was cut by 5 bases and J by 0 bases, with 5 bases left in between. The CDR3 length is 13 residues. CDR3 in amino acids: CASSPSSGNTIYF. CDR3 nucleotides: TGTGCCAGCAGCCCCTCCTCTGGAAACACCATATATTTT.

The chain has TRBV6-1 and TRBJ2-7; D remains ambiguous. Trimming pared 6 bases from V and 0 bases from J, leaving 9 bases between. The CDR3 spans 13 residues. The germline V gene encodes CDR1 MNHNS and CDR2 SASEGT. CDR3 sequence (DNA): TGTGCCAGCAGCGAGACATACTCCTACGAGCAGTACTTC. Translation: CASSETYSYEQYF.

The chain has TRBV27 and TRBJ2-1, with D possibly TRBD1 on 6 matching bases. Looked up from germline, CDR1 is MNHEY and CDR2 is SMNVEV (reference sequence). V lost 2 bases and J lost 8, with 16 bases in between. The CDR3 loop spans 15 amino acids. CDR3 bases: TGTGCCAGCAGTTTACGGAGCGGCAGGGGCTATGAGCAGTTCTTC. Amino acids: CASSLRSGRGYEQFF.

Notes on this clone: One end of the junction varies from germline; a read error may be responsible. CDR3 coding DNA: TGTGCCACCAGCAGAGATTCCTGGGGCGACGGGGGGCACTTC. This codes for CATSRDSWGDGGHF. This rearrangement joins TRBV15 to TRBJ1-2, with a possible D match to TRBD1 (6 bases). Per the germline V gene, CDR1 is LNHNV and CDR2 is YYDKDF (reference sequence). The CDR3 covers 14 residues.

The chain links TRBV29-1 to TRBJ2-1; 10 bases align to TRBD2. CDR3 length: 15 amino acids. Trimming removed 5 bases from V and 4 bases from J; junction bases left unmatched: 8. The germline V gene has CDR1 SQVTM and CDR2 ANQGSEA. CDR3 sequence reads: CSVITIAGGYNEQFF. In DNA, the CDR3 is TGCAGCGTTATAACCATAGCGGGGGGTTACAATGAGCAGTTCTTC.

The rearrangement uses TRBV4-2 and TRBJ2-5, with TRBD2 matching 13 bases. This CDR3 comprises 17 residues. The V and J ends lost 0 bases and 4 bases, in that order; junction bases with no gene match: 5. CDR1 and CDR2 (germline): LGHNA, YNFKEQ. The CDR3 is CASSQELAGGPGETQYF. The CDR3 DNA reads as TGTGCCAGCAGCCAAGAACTAGCGGGGGGGCCGGGAGAGACCCAGTACTTC.

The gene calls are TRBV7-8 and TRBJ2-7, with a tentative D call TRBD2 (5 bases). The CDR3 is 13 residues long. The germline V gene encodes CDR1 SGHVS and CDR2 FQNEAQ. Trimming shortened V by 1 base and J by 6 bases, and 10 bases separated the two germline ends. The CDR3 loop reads CASSLGGSGEQYF. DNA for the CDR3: TGTGCCAGCAGCTTAGGGGGAAGCGGCGAGCAGTACTTC. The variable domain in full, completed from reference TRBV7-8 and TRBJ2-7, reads GAGVSQSPRYKVAKRGQDVALRCDPISGHVSLFWYQQALGQGPEFLTYFQNEAQLDKSGLPSDRFFAERPEGSVSTLKIQRTQQEDSAVYLCASSLGGSGEQYFGPGTRLTVT.

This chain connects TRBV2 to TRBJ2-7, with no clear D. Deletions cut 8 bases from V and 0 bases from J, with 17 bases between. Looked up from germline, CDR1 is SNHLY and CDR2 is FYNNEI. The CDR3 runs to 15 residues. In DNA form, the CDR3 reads TGTGCCAGCGTTGAGTCGTCCGTGAGCTCCTACGAGCAGTACTTC. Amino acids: CASVESSVSSYEQYF.

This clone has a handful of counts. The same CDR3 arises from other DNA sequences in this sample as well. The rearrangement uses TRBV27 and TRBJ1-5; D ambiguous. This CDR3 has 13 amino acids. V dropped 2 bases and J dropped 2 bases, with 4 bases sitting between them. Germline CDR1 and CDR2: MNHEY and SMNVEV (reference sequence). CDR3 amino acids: CASSLGRNQPQHF. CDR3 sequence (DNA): TGTGCCAGCAGTTTAGGGCGCAATCAGCCCCAGCATTTT.

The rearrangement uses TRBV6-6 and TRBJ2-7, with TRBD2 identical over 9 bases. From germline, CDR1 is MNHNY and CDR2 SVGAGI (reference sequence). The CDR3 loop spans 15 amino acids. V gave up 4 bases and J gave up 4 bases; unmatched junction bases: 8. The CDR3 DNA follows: TGTGCCAGCAGTTTACCTAGCGGGGAAGGATACGAGCAGTACTTC. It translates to CASSLPSGEGYEQYF.

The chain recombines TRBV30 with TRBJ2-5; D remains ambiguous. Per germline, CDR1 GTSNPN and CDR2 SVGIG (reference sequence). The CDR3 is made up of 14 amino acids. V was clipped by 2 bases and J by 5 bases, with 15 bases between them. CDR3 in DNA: TGTGCCTGGAGTCCTAAGCGAGGTTCCGAGACCCAGTACTTC. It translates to CAWSPKRGSETQYF.

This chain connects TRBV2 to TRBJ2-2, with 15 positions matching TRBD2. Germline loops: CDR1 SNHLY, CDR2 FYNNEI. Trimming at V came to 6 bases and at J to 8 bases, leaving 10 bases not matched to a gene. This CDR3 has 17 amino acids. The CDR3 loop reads CASREGTSGRPSGELFF. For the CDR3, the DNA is TGTGCCAGCAGGGAGGGGACTAGCGGGAGGCCGTCAGGGGAGCTGTTTTTT.

The CDR3 protein is CASRWDRGKESPLHF. The CDR3 DNA reads TGTGCCAGCAGATGGGACAGGGGCAAGGAATCACCCCTCCACTTT. The rearrangement uses TRBV6-5 and TRBJ1-6; TRBD1 matches at 10 bases. Germline V gene data show CDR1 as MNHEY and CDR2 as SVGAGI. The CDR3 sequence is 15 residues long. Trimming at V came to 6 bases and at J to 10 bases, leaving 9 bases not matched to a gene.

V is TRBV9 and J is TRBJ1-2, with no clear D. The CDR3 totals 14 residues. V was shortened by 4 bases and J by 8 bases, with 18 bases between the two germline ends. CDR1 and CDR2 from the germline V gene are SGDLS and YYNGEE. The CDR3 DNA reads TGTGCCAGCAGCCCACCTCCCCACACTTTGGGCTACACCTTC. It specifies CASSPPPHTLGYTF.

CDR3: CASSYLASGGRLVQYF. The CDR3 region has the DNA TGTGCCAGCAGTTACCTCGCTAGCGGGGGGCGACTCGTGCAGTACTTC. V usage is TRBV6-5 and J usage is TRBJ2-7; 11 bases are shared with TRBD2. CDR3 length equals 16 residues. V gave up 2 bases and J gave up 9 bases; unmatched junction bases: 12. Germline V gene lookup returns CDR1 MNHEY and CDR2 SVGAGI.

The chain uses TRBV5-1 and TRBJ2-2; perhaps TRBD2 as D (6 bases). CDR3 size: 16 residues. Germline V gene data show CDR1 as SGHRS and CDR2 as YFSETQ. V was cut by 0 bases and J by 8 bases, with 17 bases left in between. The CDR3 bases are TGCGCCAGCAGCTTGGCCGGGACTTCCCATACAGGGGAGCTGTTTTTT. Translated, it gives CASSLAGTSHTGELFF.

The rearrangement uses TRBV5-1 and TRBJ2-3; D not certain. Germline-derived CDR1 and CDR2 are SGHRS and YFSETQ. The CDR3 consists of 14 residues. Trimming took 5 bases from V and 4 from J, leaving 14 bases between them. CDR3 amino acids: CASRSDPAADTQYF. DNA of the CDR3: TGCGCCAGCAGGAGTGACCCGGCGGCAGATACGCAGTATTTT.

Here the CDR3 reads CASRLQGPEKDSNQPQHF. DNA for the CDR3: TGTGCAAGTCGCTTACAGGGACCGGAAAAAGATAGCAATCAGCCCCAGCATTTT. The gene calls are TRBV12-2 and TRBJ1-5. TRBV12-2 is a pseudogene locus. The CDR3 length is 18 residues.

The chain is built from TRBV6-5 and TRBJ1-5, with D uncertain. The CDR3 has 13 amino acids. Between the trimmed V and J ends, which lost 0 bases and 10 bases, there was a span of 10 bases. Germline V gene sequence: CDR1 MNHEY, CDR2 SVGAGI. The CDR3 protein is CASSYSTSEPQHF. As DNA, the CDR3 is TGTGCCAGCAGTTACTCGACTAGTGAACCCCAGCATTTT.

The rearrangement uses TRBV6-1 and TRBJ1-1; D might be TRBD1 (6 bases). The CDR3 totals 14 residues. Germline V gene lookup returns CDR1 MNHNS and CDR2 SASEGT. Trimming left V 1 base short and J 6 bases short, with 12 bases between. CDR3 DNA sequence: TGTGCCAGCAGTGAAGTGGGGGCGTCTTCTGAAGCTTTCTTT. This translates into CASSEVGASSEAFF.

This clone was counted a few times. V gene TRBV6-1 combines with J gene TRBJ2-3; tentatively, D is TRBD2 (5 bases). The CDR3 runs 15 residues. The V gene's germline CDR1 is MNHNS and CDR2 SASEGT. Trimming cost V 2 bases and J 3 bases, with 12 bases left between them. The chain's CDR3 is CASSERGYSTDTQYF. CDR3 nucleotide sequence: TGTGCCAGCAGTGAACGCGGGTACAGTACAGATACGCAGTATTTT.